The 9 T cell receptor beta chains presented below share a single source sample, sequenced in a study of cytomegalovirus exposure and HLA in healthy donors. The primer mix had 60 Vbeta and 13 Jbeta primers. TCRdb's copy holds only in-frame clones and misses some; the assay was immunoSEQ multiplex PCR. This listing includes about 33,000 clones. The sequencing sample was made of PBMCs. The receptor set was obtained from a woman aged 40 to 49 in good health and CMV-seropositive.

This rearrangement joins TRBV7-2 to TRBJ2-7, with 10 bases aligning to TRBD2. This CDR3 is built from 14 residues. The ends lost 7 bases at V and 2 bases at J; junction bases unmatched: 5. The V gene's germline CDR1 is SGHTA and CDR2 FQGNSA. The CDR3 DNA reads TGTGCCAGCACCGGGACTAGCGTCGCCTACGAGCAGTACTTC. Protein: CASTGTSVAYEQYF.

The J gene is TRBJ2-5, the V gene TRBV5-4; 14 nucleotides align to TRBD2. The CDR3 runs 16 residues. Germline CDR1 and CDR2: SGHNT and YYREEE (reference sequence). V lost 5 bases and J lost 5; bases outside the gene matches: 8. CDR3 DNA: TGTGCCAGCAGTGGGACTAGCGGGAGCCAGAGGGAGACCCAGTACTTC. It encodes CASSGTSGSQRETQYF. The whole variable domain, filled in from reference TRBV5-4 and TRBJ2-5, reads ETGVTQSPTHLIKTRGQQVTLRCSSQSGHNTVSWYQQALGQGPQFIFQYYREEENGRGNFPPRFSGLQFPNYSSELNVNALELDDSALYLCASSGTSGSQRETQYFGPGTRLLVL.

The rearrangement links TRBV7-9 to TRBJ2-7, with D maybe TRBD1 (5 bases). Trimming cost V 3 bases and J 5 bases, with 11 bases left between them. The CDR3 loop spans 13 amino acids. The V gene's germline CDR1 is SEHNR and CDR2 FQNEAQ (reference sequence). CDR3 sequence: CASSLETRDEQYF. CDR3 in DNA: TGTGCCAGCAGCTTGGAGACCAGGGACGAGCAGTACTTC.

In terms of frequency, this clone is medium-sized. The chain carries TRBV19 and TRBJ1-4; 7 nucleotides agree with TRBD1. J lost 0 bases, V lost 3 bases, and 4 bases had no gene match. The germline V gene encodes CDR1 LNHDA and CDR2 SQIVND (reference sequence). The CDR3 runs 16 residues. The CDR3 sequence: CASSIGTAATNEKLFF. In DNA form, the CDR3 reads TGTGCCAGTAGTATCGGGACAGCCGCAACTAATGAAAAACTGTTTTTT. Based on the CDR3 plus reference TRBV19 and TRBJ1-4, the full variable domain is DGGITQSPKYLFRKEGQNVTLSCEQNLNHDAMYWYRQDPGQGLRLIYYSQIVNDFQKGDIAEGYSVSREKKESFPLTVTSAQKNPTAFYLCASSIGTAATNEKLFFGSGTQLSVL.

Comment on this clone: Distinct nucleotide sequences in the sample also encode this CDR3. The chain links TRBV18 to TRBJ2-7, with 7 nucleotides matching TRBD2. Germline values: CDR1 KGHSH, CDR2 LQKENI. The CDR3 covers 15 residues. The V segment lost 0 bases and the J segment 5 bases; nucleotides outside the gene matches: 7. The DNA for the CDR3 is TGTGCCAGCTCACCACCGGGAGGGAGGGCCCACGAGCAGTACTTC. Its protein is CASSPPGGRAHEQYF.

The rearrangement uses TRBV7-9 and TRBJ2-3; no definite D call. V was cut by 6 bases and J by 4 bases, with 8 bases left in between. This CDR3 has 12 amino acids. Germline V gives CDR1 SEHNR, CDR2 FQNEAQ (reference sequence). The CDR3 region is CASRLSADTQYF. The CDR3 nucleotides are TGTGCCAGCAGATTATCCGCAGATACGCAGTATTTT.

J is TRBJ2-7 and V is TRBV7-9, with 9 bases lining up with TRBD2. Germline CDR1 and CDR2: SEHNR and FQNEAQ (reference sequence). There are 17 residues in the CDR3. The junction had 10 bases not matched to a gene; V was cut back by 4 bases and J by 0 bases. As DNA, the CDR3 is TGTGCCAGCAGCTCCGGCATTGCTAGCGGGAACTCCTACGAGCAGTACTTC. It is translated as CASSSGIASGNSYEQYF.

The chain links TRBV15 to TRBJ2-1, with D maybe TRBD2 (6 bases). The CDR3 covers 14 residues. Germline CDR1 and CDR2: LNHNV and YYDKDF (reference sequence). The V gene lost 1 base and the J gene lost 6 bases, with 10 bases spanning the gap. CDR3 sequence reads: CATSRAGESNEQFF. The CDR3 DNA reads as TGTGCCACCAGCAGAGCGGGAGAAAGCAATGAGCAGTTCTTC.

V gene TRBV25-1 combines with J gene TRBJ1-2; the D gene is possibly TRBD1 (5 bases). Germline V gene sequence: CDR1 MGHDK, CDR2 SYGVNS. The CDR3 covers 12 residues. The V end lost 7 bases, the J end lost 3 bases, and 9 bases lay between the germline ends. The CDR3 loop is CASKNRYYGYTF. The CDR3 coding sequence is TGTGCCAGCAAGAACAGGTACTATGGCTACACCTTC.